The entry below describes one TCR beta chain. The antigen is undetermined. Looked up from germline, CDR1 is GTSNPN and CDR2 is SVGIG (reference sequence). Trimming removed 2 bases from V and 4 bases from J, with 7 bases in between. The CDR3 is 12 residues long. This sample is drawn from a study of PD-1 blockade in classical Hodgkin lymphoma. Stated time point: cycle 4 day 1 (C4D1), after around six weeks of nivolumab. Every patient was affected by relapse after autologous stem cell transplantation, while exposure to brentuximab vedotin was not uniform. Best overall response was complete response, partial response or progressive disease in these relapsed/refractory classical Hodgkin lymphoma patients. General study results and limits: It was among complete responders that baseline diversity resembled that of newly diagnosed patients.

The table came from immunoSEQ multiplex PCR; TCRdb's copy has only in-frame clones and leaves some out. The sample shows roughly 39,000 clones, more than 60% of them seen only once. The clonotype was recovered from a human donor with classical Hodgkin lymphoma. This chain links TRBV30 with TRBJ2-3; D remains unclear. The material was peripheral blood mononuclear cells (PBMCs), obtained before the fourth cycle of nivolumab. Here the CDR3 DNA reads TGTGCCTGGAGTCGGGCGTCAGATACGCAGTATTTT. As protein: CAWSRASDTQYF.